This T cell receptor (beta chain) comes out of a study of cytomegalovirus exposure and HLA in healthy donors. Per germline, CDR1 MNHNS and CDR2 SASEGT. The length of the CDR3 is 13 residues. V was shortened by 8 bases and J by 1 base, with 6 bases between the two germline ends. PCR primers comprised 60 Vbeta and 13 Jbeta primers. Profiled with immunoSEQ multiplex PCR; TCRdb holds only in-frame clones, not every one. The sample contains 100,000 to 150,000 clones, 77% of which appear only once. The source of this sequence is a human donor in good health. The J gene is TRBJ2-6, the V gene TRBV6-1; D remains ambiguous. The sequenced material came from PBMCs. CDR3 bases: TGTGCCAGCCCCGGGTCTGGGGCCAACGTCCTGACTTTC. This encodes CASPGSGANVLTF.